This TCR beta chain came from a study of T-cell reconstitution after alpha-beta-depleted transplantation in children. Whole-study findings and limits: At one year after transplant, newly produced T cells mostly accounted for T-cell counts and diversity. There were some patients whose high TCRbeta diversity at day 60 came from surviving recipient T cells and thymic progenitors. Several hundred graft clones that had expanded were reportedly the source of alpha-beta T cells about two months after transplant.

Researchers prepared the TCRbeta library using unique molecular identifiers, the study reports. Using its own MiXCR run on the PCR reads, TCRdb lists one record per CDR3 protein. In the table there are around 580,000 distinct CDR3 sequences, 20% to 25% of which are singletons. The junction had 6 bases not matched to a gene; V was cut back by 8 bases and J by 4 bases. The CDR3 is 13 residues long. This clonotype was counted at least ten times. Its matching antigen is unknown. The V call is TRBV12-3 or TRBV12-4, the J call TRBJ2-5, with 8 bases aligning to TRBD1. This sample comprised PBMCs, mostly from graft donor cells, obtained 360 days after TCRalphabeta/CD19-depleted stem cell transplant. This clonotype originated in a boy under three years old who had a stem cell transplant for acute myeloid leukemia, so the T cells may come from the graft donor. Here the CDR3 reads CASYGQGVETQYF. The CDR3 DNA sequence: TGTGCCAGCTACGGACAGGGAGTAGAGACCCAGTACTTC.